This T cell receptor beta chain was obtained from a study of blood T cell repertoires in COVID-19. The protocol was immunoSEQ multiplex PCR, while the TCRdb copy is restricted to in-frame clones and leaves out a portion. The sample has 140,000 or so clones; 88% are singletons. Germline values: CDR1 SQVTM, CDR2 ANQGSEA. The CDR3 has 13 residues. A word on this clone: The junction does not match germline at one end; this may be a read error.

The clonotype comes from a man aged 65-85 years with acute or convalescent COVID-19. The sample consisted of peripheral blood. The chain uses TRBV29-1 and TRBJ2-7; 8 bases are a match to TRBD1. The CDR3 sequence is CSVGRDRSSEQYF. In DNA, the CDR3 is TGCAGCGTGGGACGGGACAGGTCCTCCGAGCAGTACTTC.